This TCR beta chain was profiled in a study of tumor-infiltrating lymphocytes in primary liver carcinoma (dated by TCRdb to about 2017). As for the study more broadly: The five patients, three men and two women aged 30 to 69 years, had hepatocellular carcinoma (four) or combined HCC and intrahepatic cholangiocarcinoma (one). The 25 to 30 tumor region samples were profiled with Agilent mRNA microarrays so that TCRbeta repertoire diversity could be related to the local molecular phenotype. The tumors of the five patients were staged as T1-T3 N0M0, with maximum diameters ranging from about 4 to 11 cm. A total of roughly 35 specimens from 5 patients, comprising 25 or so tumor regions, 5 adjacent noncancerous liver tissues and 5 peripheral blood samples, were covered by TCRbeta repertoire sequencing. TCRbeta repertoire sequencing, expression microarrays and whole-exome sequencing were combined in the study across five regions of each liver tumor, with adjacent normal tissue and blood also included. Each sample produced about 3.65 to 7.5 million productive TCRbeta reads, and read depth showed no significant difference between tissue types. Reproducibility between technical replicate repertoires was high, with correlation coefficients above 0.95 and mean shared-clone rates approximately 0.9. The full study reports these points: Comparison of CD4+ and CD8+ T cell repertoires was precluded by the use of bulk unsorted samples. Only roughly 8-25% of top clones appeared in all five regions of a tumor, which suggests that tumor-infiltrating T cells are spatially heterogeneous. With just a few patients in the study, the authors point out that the findings should be validated in a larger study. Consistent with antigen-driven expansion, pairs of tumor regions showed higher repertoire overlap (mean about 36%) than either tumor-adjacent pairs (around 17%) or tumor-blood pairs (roughly 14%). The top 250 clones made up a significantly larger repertoire fraction in tumors than in blood (p = 0.039). Because only the TCR beta chain was sequenced and unpaired alpha chains were not captured, true repertoire diversity is likely underestimated.

A word on this clonotype: The specificity of this receptor is unknown. The input lacks base qualities; no much larger clone sits a single base away.

CDR1 SNHLY and CDR2 FYNNEI were looked up in the germline V gene. Deletion took 6 bases off V and 1 base off J, with a span of 10 bases between the germline ends. From cysteine to phenylalanine, the CDR3 is 14 amino acids long. CDR3 DNA only is kept here, 42 bases in frame from base 1. Using a constant-region primer and ProtoScript II reverse transcriptase, TCRbeta-specific cDNA was reverse-transcribed from about 540 ng total RNA. Three nested multiplex PCR rounds, following a slightly modified ARM-PCR procedure, were used to build the TCRbeta libraries. The first two PCR rounds used multiplex TRBV1-TRBV30 forward primers with a Cbeta reverse primer, each for approximately 11 cycles. Sample barcodes and Illumina adapters were attached in a final 25-cycle PCR using Deep VentR polymerase. Before sequencing, amplicons of 200-500 bp were gel-purified using a QIAquick gel extraction kit. The TCRbeta amplicons were sequenced with 250-bp paired-end reads on an Illumina HiSeq 2500. As for how the authors treated the data: Reads were quality-trimmed with Trimmomatic v0.33, and paired reads were merged with FLASH v1.2.11 to recover full CDR3 sequences. MiGEC v1.2.1b assigned V, D and J germline segments to the rearranged TCRbeta sequences. VDJtools v1.0.0 computed clonotype statistics and Shannon-Wiener diversity indices. Except for diversity analysis, only each sample's 250 most abundant clonotypes were used in subsequent analyses to reduce sampling bias. TCRdb reprocessed the public reads (quality trimming at Q25 with fastp, clone calling with MiXCR) and kept in-frame beta chains. Identical CDR3 proteins give one entry, which carries the most common genes and DNA. TCRdb, not the original authors, processed these V and J calls. Recorded for this sample are around 50,000 distinct CDR3 sequences; over 65% of them occurred a single time. The ten largest clones represent about a quarter of the sample.

Total RNA and DNA were co-extracted without cell sorting from around 20-30 mg of bulk tissue using the AllPrep DNA/RNA mini kit. Between late 2015 and March 2016, a few patients in China with histopathologically diagnosed primary liver carcinoma had surgical resection. At the time of sampling, the patients were treatment-naive and had chronic HBV infection. Each tumor was sampled at five spatially separated regions: the superior, inferior, left-lateral and right-lateral poles and the tumor centre. More than 80% viable tumor cells were found by histology in every tumor sample. Pieces of fresh tumor and adjacent tissue were cut in half, with one half kept in RNAlater at -80 degrees C and the other half sent for histology.

The V gene is TRBV2 and the J gene is TRBJ2-1, with TRBD2 perhaps the D gene, on 5 matching bases. The sequence was obtained from a middle-aged man with primary liver carcinoma and hepatitis B virus infection. Input material: liver tumor tissue from sampling region 3. Interpreted using the paper, the cell subset or site label stands for: tumor region T3, left-lateral pole. The nucleotide sequence reads as follows: TGTGCCAGCAGCGGGAAGGTGTCCTACAATGAGCAGTTCTTC. It translates as CASSGKVSYNEQFF.